This TCR beta chain stems from a study of shared clonotypes between healthy human individuals. Some clones are missing from TCRdb's copy, which holds only in-frame ones; the method was immunoSEQ multiplex PCR. The repertoire consists of 2,500,000 or so clones, with more than 80% occurring once and the leading ten covering around 0.14%. This TCR came from a man younger than 35 in good health. The source material was naive CD4+ T cells sorted from blood. As to subset: CD45RA+ positively selected.

In nucleotides, the CDR3 is TGTGCCAGCAGCTTAGATCCAGGGGGTTGGGCTGAAGCTTTCTTT. This sequence encodes CASSLDPGGWAEAFF. J is TRBJ1-1 and V is TRBV11-2, with 7 positions matching TRBD1. The CDR3 consists of 15 residues. Trimming removed 0 bases from V and 6 bases from J; junction bases left unmatched: 7. Germline V gene lookup returns CDR1 SGHAT and CDR2 FQNNGV.